These 18 T cell receptor beta chains were sequenced from one sample in a study of cytomegalovirus exposure and HLA in healthy donors. PCR employed 60 Vbeta and 13 Jbeta primers. The assay was immunoSEQ multiplex PCR, and TCRdb's table has in-frame clones only and misses some. The profile shows around 200,000 clones, 77% of them singletons. Sequences were obtained from PBMCs. The source of these receptors is a woman aged 55 to 70 in good health and CMV-seropositive.

The rearrangement links TRBV29-1 to TRBJ2-3; D is ambiguous. The V gene lost 8 bases and the J gene lost 3 bases, with 12 bases spanning the gap. The CDR3 loop spans 12 amino acids. The germline V gene encodes CDR1 SQVTM and CDR2 ANQGSEA. The CDR3 DNA reads as TGCAGCCTCTTTGGCGGTACAGATACGCAGTATTTT. Translated: CSLFGGTDTQYF.

The chain employs TRBV28 and TRBJ2-6; 7 positions match TRBD1. V dropped 2 bases and J dropped 2; count of bases not matched to a gene: 3. This CDR3 region has 16 residues. The germline V gene encodes CDR1 MDHEN and CDR2 SYDVKM. The CDR3 here is CASSLATGAGANVLTF. DNA for the CDR3: TGTGCCAGCAGTTTAGCAACAGGGGCTGGGGCCAACGTCCTGACTTTC.

This clone occurred once. This chain uses TRBV9 with TRBJ1-2; D unresolved. The CDR3 has 12 residues. V dropped 5 bases and J dropped 7 bases, with 12 bases sitting between them. Germline V lookup: CDR1 SGDLS, CDR2 YYNGEE. The CDR3 reads CASSMRDTGYTF. Written as DNA, the CDR3 is TGTGCCAGCAGTATGCGGGATACTGGCTACACCTTC.

The chain combines TRBV18 with TRBJ1-4; D ambiguous. The V gene lost 5 bases and the J gene lost 8 bases, with 12 bases spanning the gap. The CDR3 contains 13 residues. Germline CDR1 reads KGHSH; CDR2 reads LQKENI. CDR3 sequence reads: CASSAALREKLFF. CDR3 in DNA: TGTGCCAGCTCAGCCGCTTTGAGGGAAAAACTGTTTTTT.

This chain joins TRBV19 and TRBJ1-3; the match to TRBD1 covers 7 bases. CDR3 size: 16 residues. CDR1 and CDR2 (germline): LNHDA, SQIVND (reference sequence). The V segment lost 7 bases and the J segment 0 bases; nucleotides outside the gene matches: 9. In DNA, the CDR3 is TGTGCCAGTACCTTACTGGGACAGACCTCTGGAAACACCATATATTTT. As protein: CASTLLGQTSGNTIYF.

DNA for the CDR3: TGTGCCAGCTCACCACCGGGGTCTAGCAAGGACGAGCAGTACTTC. It yields the protein CASSPPGSSKDEQYF. The genes are TRBV18 and TRBJ2-5; D is possibly TRBD2 (5 bases). The J call may be mistaken, given a closer DNA end match to TRBJ2-7. Germline CDR1 is KGHSH and CDR2 is LQKENI. This CDR3 has 15 residues.

This clone was seen a handful of times. The rearrangement joins TRBV4-2 to TRBJ2-4, with unresolved D. CDR1 and CDR2 (germline): LGHNA, YNFKEQ. The V end lost 0 bases, the J end lost 0 bases, and 6 bases lay between the germline ends. The CDR3 has 15 residues. The CDR3 loop reads CASSQDALAKNIQYF. In DNA form, the CDR3 reads TGTGCCAGCAGCCAAGACGCGCTAGCCAAAAACATTCAGTACTTC.

The chain couples TRBV5-6 to TRBJ1-3; D gene unclear. V was shortened by 5 bases and J by 0 bases, with 15 bases between the two germline ends. Per germline, CDR1 SGHDT and CDR2 YYEEEE. The CDR3 has 16 amino acids. Here the CDR3 DNA reads TGTGCCAGCAGGATCACATCAGGTGCCTCTGGAAACACCATATATTTT. Protein product: CASRITSGASGNTIYF.

The chain links TRBV7-2 to TRBJ1-4; TRBD1 matches 9 bases. Germline lookup yields CDR1 SGHTA and CDR2 FQGNSA. This CDR3 comprises 14 residues. V gave up 6 bases and J gave up 12 bases; unmatched junction bases: 11. The CDR3 nucleotides read TGTGCCAGCAGACGAAGGGGACAGGGCGAGGAACTGTTTTTT. As protein: CASRRRGQGEELFF.

The chain is built from TRBV11-1 and TRBJ1-1; the D gene is possibly TRBD1 (5 bases). V lost 5 bases, J lost 1 base, and 17 bases lay in between. Germline lookup yields CDR1 SGHAT and CDR2 FQDESV (reference sequence). CDR3 length equals 16 residues. The CDR3 loop reads CASSRYNRNRNTEAFF. The CDR3 DNA sequence: TGTGCCAGCAGCCGGTACAACAGGAATAGGAACACTGAAGCTTTCTTT.

This clone has a single count. The rearrangement links TRBV5-1 to TRBJ2-3; D possibly corresponds to TRBD2 (5 bases). Between the trimmed V and J ends, which lost 3 bases and 2 bases, there was a span of 19 bases. Germline V gives CDR1 SGHRS, CDR2 YFSETQ. The CDR3 is 17 residues long. The CDR3 spells CASSSFTDSYNTDTQYF. The CDR3 nucleotides are TGCGCCAGCAGCTCATTCACGGACTCGTATAACACAGATACGCAGTATTTT.

The chain recombines TRBV7-2 with TRBJ1-1; D might be TRBD1 (6 bases). The CDR3 is 13 residues long. In germline, CDR1 is SGHTA, CDR2 FQGNSA. V dropped 5 bases and J dropped 1 base, with 8 bases sitting between them. CDR3 sequence: CASSMDRNTEAFF. The CDR3 DNA reads TGTGCCAGCAGCATGGACAGGAACACTGAAGCTTTCTTT.

V is TRBV25-1 and J is TRBJ1-6; 7 nucleotides agree with TRBD1. J was trimmed by 8 bases and V by 6 bases; bases with no gene match: 7. Germline loops: CDR1 MGHDK, CDR2 SYGVNS. This CDR3 has 14 amino acids. The CDR3 nucleotides are TGTGCCAGCAGCGAACAGGGGCAGTATTCACCCCTCCACTTT. Its translation is CASSEQGQYSPLHF. Complete variable domain (other parts from reference TRBV25-1 and TRBJ1-6): EADIYQTPRYLVIGTGKKITLECSQTMGHDKMYWYQQDPGMELHLIHYSYGVNSTEKGDLSSESTVSRIRTEHFPLTLESARPSHTSQYLCASSEQGQYSPLHFGNGTRLTVT.

The J gene is TRBJ1-1, the V gene TRBV7-9; D gene ambiguous. V was clipped by 7 bases and J by 1 base, with 10 bases between them. CDR1 and CDR2 from the germline V gene are SEHNR and FQNEAQ (reference sequence). This CDR3 is built from 13 residues. CDR3 sequence (DNA): TGTGCCAGCACCCTTGAGGAGAACACTGAAGCTTTCTTT. Protein: CASTLEENTEAFF.

This clone was seen just once. The CDR3 loop reads CASILTGISYEQYF. The CDR3 coding sequence is TGTGCCAGCATTTTGACAGGTATTTCCTACGAGCAGTACTTC. The chain carries TRBV6-1 and TRBJ2-5, with a possible D match to TRBD1 (6 bases). The DNA end favors TRBJ2-7, so the J call may be wrong. Germline V gives CDR1 MNHNS, CDR2 SASEGT. The CDR3 extends over 14 amino acids.

The chain carries TRBV7-8 and TRBJ2-7; TRBD1 agrees at 7 bases. From germline, CDR1 is SGHVS and CDR2 FQNEAQ. Trimming took 6 bases from V and 0 from J; bases not matched to a gene: 14. This CDR3 is 17 amino acids long. The CDR3 is CASRSLDLRGHSYEQYF. The CDR3 DNA sequence: TGTGCCAGCAGATCGCTTGATTTGAGGGGGCACTCCTACGAGCAGTACTTC. The variable domain in full, completed from reference TRBV7-8 and TRBJ2-7, reads GAGVSQSPRYKVAKRGQDVALRCDPISGHVSLFWYQQALGQGPEFLTYFQNEAQLDKSGLPSDRFFAERPEGSVSTLKIQRTQQEDSAVYLCASRSLDLRGHSYEQYFGPGTRLTVT.

The rearrangement links TRBV5-1 to TRBJ2-4; 7 bases map to TRBD1. The CDR3 is made up of 14 amino acids. Germline-derived CDR1 and CDR2 are SGHRS and YFSETQ. Trimming took 4 bases from V and 9 from J; bases not matched to a gene: 10. The CDR3 DNA reads TGCGCCAGCAGCCCGAGGACAGGAACGGGCATTCAGTACTTC. Translating it yields CASSPRTGTGIQYF.

This clone has a single count. Written as DNA, the CDR3 is TGTGCCAGCAGCTTAGGGACAGGGAGGGAATATCAGCCCCAGCATTTT. Its translation is CASSLGTGREYQPQHF. The chain combines TRBV7-2 with TRBJ1-5, with 8 nucleotides matching TRBD1. Germline V gene sequence: CDR1 SGHTA, CDR2 FQGNSA. Losses at the gene ends were 1 base for V and 5 bases for J; bases not matched to a gene: 7. The length of the CDR3 is 16 residues.